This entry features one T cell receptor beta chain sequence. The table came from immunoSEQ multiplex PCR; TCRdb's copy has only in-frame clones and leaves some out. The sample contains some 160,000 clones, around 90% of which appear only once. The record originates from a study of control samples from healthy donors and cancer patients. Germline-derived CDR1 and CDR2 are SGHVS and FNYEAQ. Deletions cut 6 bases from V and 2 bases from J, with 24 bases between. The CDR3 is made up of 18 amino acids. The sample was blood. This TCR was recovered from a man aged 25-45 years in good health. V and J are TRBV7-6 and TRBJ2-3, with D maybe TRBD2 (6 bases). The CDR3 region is CASRQGLAEGRNTDTQYF. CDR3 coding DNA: TGTGCCAGCAGGCAAGGTCTCGCGGAGGGCCGGAACACAGATACGCAGTATTTT.